This TCR beta chain came from a study of beta chain features in type 1 diabetes. General study findings and limits: Shorter templates might be favored by PCR, and equally so in patients and in controls. Any role of HLA type in TCRB rearrangement remained unresolved here. A moderate, significant TCRB CDR3 shortening appeared in type 1 diabetes across four CD4+ subsets. Healthy donors had naive, central memory and Treg TCRB repertoires that appeared less similar than those seen among patients.

CDR1 is ENHRY, CDR2 SYGVKD, per germline. This CDR3 has 15 amino acids. V lost 4 bases and J lost 6; bases outside the gene matches: 9. Every sorted population was more than 95% pure. Reverse transcription of all isolated RNA meant that expressed TCRB transcripts were sequenced. Sequenced by immunoSEQ multiplex PCR; TCRdb stores in-frame clones only, minus some. The table shows 20,000 to 30,000 clones, with around 63% occurring only once. The table lists this clone with a count of one. Its antigen is unidentified. The V call is TRBV10-3, the J call TRBJ1-2; the match to TRBD1 covers 9 bases. The sequenced material came from Tregs from blood. The source of this sequence is a man between 18 and 29 years old with type 1 diabetes. CDR3 nucleotides: TGTGCCATCAGTGGGGGACAGGGTGGCGGTGATGGCTACACCTTC. This translates into CAISGGQGGGDGYTF.